Here is one TCR beta chain with its context. Its antigen is still unknown. These data belong to a study of identifying expanded T cells in peripheral blood. Study results and limitations: Clone count variance between roughly 2-week samples rose with total template count. Differentially abundant clones: roughly 1.2 between replicates, 16.4 at approximately 14 days, approximately 18 at four.

The CDR3 runs 16 residues. The V gene lost 0 bases and the J gene lost 2 bases, with 12 bases spanning the gap. The germline V gene has CDR1 LGHNA and CDR2 YSLEER. The repertoire was sequenced with immunoSEQ multiplex PCR; TCRdb's copy has only in-frame clones and lacks some. The sample includes around 76,000 clones, almost 90% of them seen just once. The clonotype originates from a person aged 18 to 75 in good health. The specimen sequenced was blood. The V gene is TRBV4-3, the J gene TRBJ2-3; tentative D call: TRBD1 (6 bases). CDR3 sequence: CASSQDLPGATDTQYF. The CDR3 coding sequence is TGCGCCAGCAGCCAAGATCTGCCAGGGGCCACAGATACGCAGTATTTT.